A selection of T cell receptor beta chains follows, all from one sample in a study of blood T cell repertoires in COVID-19. Sequencing used immunoSEQ multiplex PCR; TCRdb keeps in-frame clones, though not all of them. Of approximately 250,000 clones in the sample, over 75% were seen once. Sequencing used peripheral blood. The source is a man aged 45 to 65 with COVID-19, enrolled during active disease. Each CDR3 is given with its conserved first and last residue. Each record gives: V gene, D gene, clone size, J gene, CDR3 DNA, CDR3 protein. The D gene is left open where the match is weak. Clone size is not always given. Where it is, it says once, few, many or a class for expanded clones.

TRBV19,TRBD1,-,TRBJ2-7,TGTGCCAGTAGTCTCCGGGACAGGGGGGCCGAGCAGTACTTC,CASSLRDRGAEQYF
TRBV14,-,-,TRBJ1-4,TGTGCCAGCAGCCAGGTCTCGGGAGCTAATGAAAAACTGTTTTTT,CASSQVSGANEKLFF
TRBV10-3,TRBD1,-,TRBJ2-1,TGTGCCATCAACCTTGGACAGGATTACAATGAGCAGTTCTTC,CAINLGQDYNEQFF
TRBV28,-,-,TRBJ1-2,TGTGCCAGCAGGACGGGAGTTCGGGGCTACACCTTC,CASRTGVRGYTF
TRBV11-2,-,-,TRBJ2-5,TGTGCCAGCAGCTTACTTCGTGGGGGCGACGAGACCCAGTACTTC,CASSLLRGGDETQYF
TRBV18,TRBD2,-,TRBJ2-1,TGTGCCAGCTCACCAAGGACTAGCGGATACAATGAGCAGTTCTTC,CASSPRTSGYNEQFF
TRBV5-1,TRBD1,-,TRBJ1-2,TGCGCCAGCAGCTTGAGGGGGCTGGCCTATGGCTACACCTTC,CASSLRGLAYGYTF
TRBV18,-,-,TRBJ1-2,TGTGCCAGCTCACCAGCCACGGTTAACTATGGCTACACCTTC,CASSPATVNYGYTF
TRBV4-3,-,few,TRBJ2-2,TGCGCCAGCAGCCAACAGGGGATCGACACCGGGGAGCTGTTTTTT,CASSQQGIDTGELFF
TRBV15,TRBD1,-,TRBJ2-7,TGTGCCACCAGCACCAGGACAGGATCCGAGCAGTACTTC,CATSTRTGSEQYF
TRBV4-1,TRBD1,-,TRBJ2-7,TGCGCCAGCAGCCAAGATCTAACCCGGGACAGGGATTTAGACGAGCAGTACTTC,CASSQDLTRDRDLDEQYF
TRBV7-2,TRBD2,-,TRBJ2-4,TGTGCCAGCAGCTTAGAGACTAGCGGGGGCAACATTCAGTACTTC,CASSLETSGGNIQYF
TRBV29-1,TRBD1,few,TRBJ2-7,TGCAGCGTTGAAGATCGACAGGGGGACCGGCAGTACTTC,CSVEDRQGDRQYF
TRBV27,-,-,TRBJ2-2,TGTGCCAGCAGTTTCGTTACCGGGGAGCTGTTTTTT,CASSFVTGELFF
TRBV4-2,TRBD2,medium-sized,TRBJ2-3,TGTGCCAGCAGCGGGACTAGCGGGGCAGATACGCAGTATTTT,CASSGTSGADTQYF
TRBV9,-,-,TRBJ1-6,TGTGCCAGCAGCGTTTCAGGGGATGCGGGCAATAATTCACCCCTCCACTTT,CASSVSGDAGNNSPLHF
TRBV5-5,TRBD2,-,TRBJ2-1,TGTGCCAGCAGCTTGTTTAGCGGGGGCCCCCGGAATGAGCAGTTCTTC,CASSLFSGGPRNEQFF
TRBV11-3,-,-,TRBJ2-1,TGTGCCAGCAGCCCCTACTCGGGGAGTGAGCAGTTCTTC,CASSPYSGSEQFF
TRBV4-2,-,-,TRBJ2-5,TGTGCCAGTGCAGGGTCATCAGAGACCCAGTACTTC,CASAGSSETQYF
TRBV20-1,-,-,TRBJ2-1,TGCAGTGCTAGTCTCGGACAGCTTCCCAATGAGCAGTTCTTC,CSASLGQLPNEQFF
TRBV5-1,TRBD1,-,TRBJ1-1,TGCGCCAGCAGCTTGCGGGACAGGCATAACACTGAAGCTTTCTTT,CASSLRDRHNTEAFF
TRBV11-3,-,-,TRBJ2-7,TGTGCCAGCAGCTTACACAGCGGTAACTCCTACGAGCAGTACTTC,CASSLHSGNSYEQYF
TRBV15,TRBD1,-,TRBJ2-2,TGTGCCACCAGCATAAGGCCGGGACAGACCAACACCGGGGAGCTGTTTTTT,CATSIRPGQTNTGELFF
TRBV5-1,-,-,TRBJ1-1,TGCGCCAGCTCGTGGGGAGGGAGGGCCACTGAAGCTTTCTTT,CASSWGGRATEAFF
TRBV5-4,-,-,TRBJ2-7,TGTGCCAGCAGCTTGGGACAGGACTCGAGAGAGCAGTACTTC,CASSLGQDSREQYF
TRBV7-8,-,few,TRBJ1-2,TGTGCCAGCAGCTATGGGGGACTTTCAGATGGCTACACCTTC,CASSYGGLSDGYTF
TRBV30,-,-,TRBJ2-2,TGTGCCTCCCCAGGTGCCTACAACACCGGGGAGCTGTTTTTT,CASPGAYNTGELFF
TRBV9,-,-,TRBJ1-2,TGTGCCAGCAGCCCAGGGAGGGTTGTGAGGGGCTACACCTTC,CASSPGRVVRGYTF
TRBV2,TRBD2,-,TRBJ2-4,TGTGCCAGCAGTGAAGCGATGGGGGGACTAGTGAAATCAAACATTCAGTACTTC,CASSEAMGGLVKSNIQYF
TRBV5-1,TRBD1,-,TRBJ2-5,TGCGCCAGCAGCTTGGAGGTCGGGACAGGTCAAGAGACCCAGTACTTC,CASSLEVGTGQETQYF
TRBV18,-,-,TRBJ1-3,TGTGCCAGCTCACCCATGTCCCGGGAACACTCTGGAAACACCATATATTTT,CASSPMSREHSGNTIYF
TRBV2,TRBD2,-,TRBJ2-5,TGTGCCAGCAGTGAATTACTAGCGCGAGATCAAGAGACCCAGTACTTC,CASSELLARDQETQYF
TRBV30,-,-,TRBJ1-6,TGTGCCTGGAGTGGTGCTACCTATAATTCACCCCTCCACTTT,CAWSGATYNSPLHF
TRBV10-3,TRBD1,-,TRBJ1-6,TGTGCCATCAGTTGGGACAGGCCTACCTATAATTCACCCCTCCACTTT,CAISWDRPTYNSPLHF
TRBV2,TRBD2,-,TRBJ2-5,TGTGCCAGCAGCCCTGGCGGGGGGGTCCAAGAGACCCAGTACTTC,CASSPGGGVQETQYF
TRBV18,-,once,TRBJ2-7,TGTGCCAGCTCACCACCGAGCCGGACGGGGGAGCAGTACTTC,CASSPPSRTGEQYF
TRBV5-1,TRBD1,-,TRBJ2-7,TGCGCCAGCAGCTTGGGGACAGGGCCCTACGAGCAGTACTTC,CASSLGTGPYEQYF
TRBV12-3/TRBV12-4,-,-,TRBJ1-6,TGTGCCAGCAGCAAAACCCTGAGCGACCTCCACTTT,CASSKTLSDLHF
TRBV5-1,-,few,TRBJ2-1,TGCGCCAGCAGCCAGACACCCTCTCGCGGGGCCTACAATGAGCAGTTCTTC,CASSQTPSRGAYNEQFF
TRBV18,TRBD2,-,TRBJ2-3,TGTGCCAGCTCACCAGTGCCTAGCGGGGGGTTCACAGATACGCAGTATTTT,CASSPVPSGGFTDTQYF
TRBV6-5,TRBD2,-,TRBJ2-7,TGTGCCAGCAGTCCTTTCGGGGGGGTCGAGCAGTACTTC,CASSPFGGVEQYF
TRBV2,TRBD1,few,TRBJ2-2,TGTGCCAGCACCCAACAGGGGGCCGGGGAGCTGTTTTTT,CASTQQGAGELFF
TRBV28,TRBD1,-,TRBJ2-3,TGTGCCAGCAGTCCTAACCCGGGACAGGGGGGCACAGATACGCAGTATTTT,CASSPNPGQGGTDTQYF
TRBV10-3,TRBD2,few,TRBJ2-7,TGTGCCATCAGTGAGTCGACAGGATTAGCGGGGCCGGACTACGAGCAGTACTTC,CAISESTGLAGPDYEQYF
TRBV5-4,TRBD2,-,TRBJ2-2,TGTGCCACGCGACTAGCGGCGTCGAGCACCGGGGAGCTGTTTTTT,CATRLAASSTGELFF
TRBV6-5,-,once,TRBJ2-1,TGTGCCAGCAGTTACCTCAATGAGCAGTTCTTC,CASSYLNEQFF
TRBV2,TRBD1,few,TRBJ1-6,TGTGCCAGCAGGGGAGGGACAGGGAGTTCACCCCTCCACTTT,CASRGGTGSSPLHF
TRBV9,-,-,TRBJ2-5,TGTGCCAGCAGCGTAAATTTGGAACAGGAAAGCCCAGAGACCCAGTACTTC,CASSVNLEQESPETQYF
TRBV27,TRBD1,-,TRBJ1-6,TGTGCCAGCAGCCCCTTCACAGGGGGGAGGGATTCACCCCTCCACTTT,CASSPFTGGRDSPLHF
TRBV19,TRBD1,-,TRBJ2-6,TGTGCCACCCTAGGCTTGACAGGGAAGGTTTCTGGGGCCAACGTCCTGACTTTC,CATLGLTGKVSGANVLTF